The entry that follows covers one T cell receptor (beta chain) sequence. Its antigen specificity is not known. No much larger clone exists at a distance of one base, and base qualities are not known. These data are taken from a study of cytomegalovirus exposure and HLA in healthy donors (dated by TCRdb to between 2016 and 2019). A note on the overall study: According to a later analysis, the 110 or so validation repertoires were produced on the same platform as the 666 repertoires of the first cohort. Besides the first cohort of more than 650 subjects, a separate validation cohort made up of roughly 120 different subjects was used. The study aimed to test whether signatures of past pathogen exposure could be identified by cataloging public T cell receptors. High-throughput TCR immunosequencing, statistical association of individual TCRs with disease status, and machine learning were combined to predict cytomegalovirus infection status. Paper-wide results and their limitations: The classifier was reported to diagnose cytomegalovirus status with high specificity and sensitivity in both the original and validation cohorts. A total of about 180 TCR beta chains were listed by the study as associated with cytomegalovirus. According to the authors, the approach could potentially be generalized to other disease states and immunological phenotypes. All 120 or so repertoires were used to score co-occurrence in the validation cohort in a later analysis, because that analysis had no HLA typing for the cohort. In vitro tests confirmed that a few of the cytomegalovirus-associated TCR beta chains recognize cytomegalovirus antigens. In a later analysis, TCRs clustered in the first cohort were found to also tend to co-occur in the roughly 110 validation repertoires, with about 93% of cluster scores above 0. While some public TCRs were present in many individuals, most TCR sequences turned up only very rarely across donors.

Preparation of the library involved the immunoSEQ multiplex PCR assay. The study's processing was this. A statistical classification framework was built for diagnosing cytomegalovirus status from the catalog of TCR beta chain sequences. The table comes from immuneACCESS by way of TCRdb, which keeps in-frame sequences with V and J called. Part of the clones is missing from these tables; in studies checked, under half for an unresolved V gene and the rest for unknown reasons. The D gene and trimming were derived from the DNA, and the V and J assignments and clone size from that table. The sample has roughly 130,000 clones on record, around nine tenths of them singletons. The biggest ten clones account for 1.4% of the sample. The donors belonged to the validation cohort of 90 to 150 subjects, which was separate from the approximately 680-subject first cohort. Looking up the germline V gene (reference sequence) yields CDR1 MNHEY and CDR2 SMNVEV. The CDR3, cysteine through phenylalanine, is 13 amino acids long. Of all the DNA, just the CDR3 is kept, 39 bases in frame from base 1. Trimming takes 7 bases from V and 2 bases from J, and the germline ends sit 9 bases apart.

The source of this sequence is a man aged 25-45 years in good health and CMV-seronegative. The sequence links TRBV27 to TRBJ1-5; the D gene remains uncertain. The sample was PBMCs. The encoded CDR3 is CASKEGGNQPQHF. The sequenced DNA: TGTGCCAGCAAAGAGGGTGGCAATCAGCCCCAGCATTTT.